These T cell receptor beta chains were read from a single sample in a study of T cell responses to AZD1222 COVID-19 vaccine. The assay was immunoSEQ multiplex PCR, and TCRdb's table has in-frame clones only and misses some. The data show some 120,000 clones, under 85% seen once. The specimen comprised peripheral blood, sampled on day 0 of AZD1222 vaccination. These receptors were taken from an adult in good health. The CDR3 runs from the conserved cysteine through the conserved F or W. A D gene is named only where the DNA matches it firmly.

D gene: TRBD2
J gene: TRBJ2-7
V gene: TRBV20-1
CDR3 length: 14
CDR3 DNA: TGCAGTGCTAGTTCGCTAGCGGTGACCTACGAGCAGTACTTC
CDR3 protein: CSASSLAVTYEQYF

D gene: .
J gene: TRBJ1-2
V gene: TRBV4-2
CDR3 length: 14
CDR3 DNA: TGTGCCAGCAGCCGAGAACTCCAAAACTATGGCTACACCTTC
CDR3 protein: CASSRELQNYGYTF

D gene: TRBD1
J gene: TRBJ2-1
V gene: TRBV6-5
CDR3 length: 15
CDR3 DNA: TGTGCCAGCAGCATACAGGGGCCGAAGTACAATGAGCAGTTCTTC
CDR3 protein: CASSIQGPKYNEQFF

D gene: TRBD1
J gene: TRBJ1-4
V gene: TRBV7-8
CDR3 length: 15
CDR3 DNA: TGTGCCAGCAGCCGTGGACAGGGGCGCGTAGGAAAACTGTTTTTT
CDR3 protein: CASSRGQGRVGKLFF

D gene: TRBD1
J gene: TRBJ1-5
V gene: TRBV29-1
CDR3 length: 14
CDR3 DNA: TGCAGCGTGGGGACAGGGGCAAAGGCTCAGCCCCAGCATTTT
CDR3 protein: CSVGTGAKAQPQHF

D gene: .
J gene: TRBJ1-1
V gene: TRBV7-3
CDR3 length: 15
CDR3 DNA: TGTGCCAGCAGACTTTCAGGGGCCATGAACACTGAAGCTTTCTTT
CDR3 protein: CASRLSGAMNTEAFF

D gene: TRBD1
J gene: TRBJ1-6
V gene: TRBV18
CDR3 length: 15
CDR3 DNA: TGTGCCAGCTCACCAGGACAGGGCGGGAATTCACCCCTCCACTTT
CDR3 protein: CASSPGQGGNSPLHF

D gene: .
J gene: TRBJ1-2
V gene: TRBV7-6
CDR3 length: 15
CDR3 DNA: TGTGCCAGCAGCCCTCGAGGTTTGGGACCGGCCGGCTACACCTTC
CDR3 protein: CASSPRGLGPAGYTF

D gene: .
J gene: TRBJ2-7
V gene: TRBV11-1
CDR3 length: 13
CDR3 DNA: TGTGCCAGCAGCCCGGGACGGGGATGGGAGCAGTACTTC
CDR3 protein: CASSPGRGWEQYF

D gene: TRBD2
J gene: TRBJ2-1
V gene: TRBV24-1
CDR3 length: 15
CDR3 DNA: TGTGCCACCAGTCGAGCGGGGACGTTGGGGAATGAGCAGTTCTTC
CDR3 protein: CATSRAGTLGNEQFF